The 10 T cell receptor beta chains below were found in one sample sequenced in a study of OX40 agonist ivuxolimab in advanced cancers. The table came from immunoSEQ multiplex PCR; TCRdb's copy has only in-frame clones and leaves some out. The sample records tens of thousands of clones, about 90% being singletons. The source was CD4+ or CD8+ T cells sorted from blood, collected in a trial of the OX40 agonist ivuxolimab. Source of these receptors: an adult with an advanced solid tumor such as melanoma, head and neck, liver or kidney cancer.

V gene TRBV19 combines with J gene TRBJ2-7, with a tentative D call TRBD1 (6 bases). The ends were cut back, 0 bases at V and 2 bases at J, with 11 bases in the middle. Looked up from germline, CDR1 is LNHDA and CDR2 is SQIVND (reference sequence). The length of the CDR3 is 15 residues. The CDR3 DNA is TGTGCCAGTAGTATAGATTGGCAGGGGACCTACGAGCAGTACTTC. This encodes CASSIDWQGTYEQYF.

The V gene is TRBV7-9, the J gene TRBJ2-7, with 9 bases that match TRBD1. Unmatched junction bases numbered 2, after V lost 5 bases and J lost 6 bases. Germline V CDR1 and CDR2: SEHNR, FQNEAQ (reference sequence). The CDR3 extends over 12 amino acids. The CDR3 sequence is CASSRTGVEQYF. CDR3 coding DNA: TGTGCCAGCAGCCGGACAGGGGTCGAGCAGTACTTC.

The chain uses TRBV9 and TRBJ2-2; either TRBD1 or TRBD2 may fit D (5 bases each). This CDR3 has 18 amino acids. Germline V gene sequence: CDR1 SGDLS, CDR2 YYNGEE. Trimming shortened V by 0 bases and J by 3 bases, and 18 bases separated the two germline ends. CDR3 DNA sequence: TGTGCCAGCAGCGTAGAGAGGGGATTGGTGACAGACACCGGGGAGCTGTTTTTT. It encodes CASSVERGLVTDTGELFF.

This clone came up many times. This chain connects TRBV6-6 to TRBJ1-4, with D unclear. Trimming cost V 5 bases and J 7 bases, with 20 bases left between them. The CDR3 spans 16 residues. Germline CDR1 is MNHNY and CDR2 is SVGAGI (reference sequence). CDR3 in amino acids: CASSTANATPGEKLFF. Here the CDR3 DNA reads TGTGCCAGCAGTACCGCAAACGCCACCCCGGGTGAAAAACTGTTTTTT.

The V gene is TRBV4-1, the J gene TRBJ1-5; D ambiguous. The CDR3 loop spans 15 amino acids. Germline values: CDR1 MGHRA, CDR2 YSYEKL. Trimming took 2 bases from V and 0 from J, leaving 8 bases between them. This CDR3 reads CASSQMEGSNQPQHF. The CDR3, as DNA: TGCGCCAGCAGCCAAATGGAGGGTAGCAATCAGCCCCAGCATTTT.

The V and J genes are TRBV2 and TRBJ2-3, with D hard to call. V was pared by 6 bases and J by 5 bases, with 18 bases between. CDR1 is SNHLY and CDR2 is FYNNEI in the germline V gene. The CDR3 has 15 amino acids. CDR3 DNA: TGTGCCAGCAGGGACCCCCTCATAGCACAAGATACGCAGTATTTT. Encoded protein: CASRDPLIAQDTQYF.

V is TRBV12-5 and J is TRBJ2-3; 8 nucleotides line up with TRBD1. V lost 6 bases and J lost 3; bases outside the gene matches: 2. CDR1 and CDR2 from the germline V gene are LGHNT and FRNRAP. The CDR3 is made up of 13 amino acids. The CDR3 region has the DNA TGTGCTAGTGGCACAGGGGGAACAGATACGCAGTATTTT. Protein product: CASGTGGTDTQYF.

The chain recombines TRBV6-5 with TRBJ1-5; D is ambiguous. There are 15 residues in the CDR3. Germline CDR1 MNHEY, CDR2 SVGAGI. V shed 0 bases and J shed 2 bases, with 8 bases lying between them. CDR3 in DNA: TGTGCCAGCAGTTACTCGTGGCAGGGCAATCAGCCCCAGCATTTT. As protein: CASSYSWQGNQPQHF.

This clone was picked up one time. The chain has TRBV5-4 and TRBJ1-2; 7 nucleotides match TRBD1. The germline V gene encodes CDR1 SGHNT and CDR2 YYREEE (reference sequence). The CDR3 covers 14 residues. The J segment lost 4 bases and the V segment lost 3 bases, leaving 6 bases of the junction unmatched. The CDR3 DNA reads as TGTGCCAGCAGCTCGAACGACAGGGCCTATGGCTACACCTTC. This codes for CASSSNDRAYGYTF.

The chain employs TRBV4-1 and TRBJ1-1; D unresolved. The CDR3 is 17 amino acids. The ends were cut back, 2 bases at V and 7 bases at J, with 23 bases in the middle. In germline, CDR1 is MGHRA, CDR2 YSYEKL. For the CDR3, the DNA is TGCGCCAGCAGCCAATGGTTACCGGAAAGGGAGGGTAGTGAAGCTTTCTTT. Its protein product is CASSQWLPEREGSEAFF.